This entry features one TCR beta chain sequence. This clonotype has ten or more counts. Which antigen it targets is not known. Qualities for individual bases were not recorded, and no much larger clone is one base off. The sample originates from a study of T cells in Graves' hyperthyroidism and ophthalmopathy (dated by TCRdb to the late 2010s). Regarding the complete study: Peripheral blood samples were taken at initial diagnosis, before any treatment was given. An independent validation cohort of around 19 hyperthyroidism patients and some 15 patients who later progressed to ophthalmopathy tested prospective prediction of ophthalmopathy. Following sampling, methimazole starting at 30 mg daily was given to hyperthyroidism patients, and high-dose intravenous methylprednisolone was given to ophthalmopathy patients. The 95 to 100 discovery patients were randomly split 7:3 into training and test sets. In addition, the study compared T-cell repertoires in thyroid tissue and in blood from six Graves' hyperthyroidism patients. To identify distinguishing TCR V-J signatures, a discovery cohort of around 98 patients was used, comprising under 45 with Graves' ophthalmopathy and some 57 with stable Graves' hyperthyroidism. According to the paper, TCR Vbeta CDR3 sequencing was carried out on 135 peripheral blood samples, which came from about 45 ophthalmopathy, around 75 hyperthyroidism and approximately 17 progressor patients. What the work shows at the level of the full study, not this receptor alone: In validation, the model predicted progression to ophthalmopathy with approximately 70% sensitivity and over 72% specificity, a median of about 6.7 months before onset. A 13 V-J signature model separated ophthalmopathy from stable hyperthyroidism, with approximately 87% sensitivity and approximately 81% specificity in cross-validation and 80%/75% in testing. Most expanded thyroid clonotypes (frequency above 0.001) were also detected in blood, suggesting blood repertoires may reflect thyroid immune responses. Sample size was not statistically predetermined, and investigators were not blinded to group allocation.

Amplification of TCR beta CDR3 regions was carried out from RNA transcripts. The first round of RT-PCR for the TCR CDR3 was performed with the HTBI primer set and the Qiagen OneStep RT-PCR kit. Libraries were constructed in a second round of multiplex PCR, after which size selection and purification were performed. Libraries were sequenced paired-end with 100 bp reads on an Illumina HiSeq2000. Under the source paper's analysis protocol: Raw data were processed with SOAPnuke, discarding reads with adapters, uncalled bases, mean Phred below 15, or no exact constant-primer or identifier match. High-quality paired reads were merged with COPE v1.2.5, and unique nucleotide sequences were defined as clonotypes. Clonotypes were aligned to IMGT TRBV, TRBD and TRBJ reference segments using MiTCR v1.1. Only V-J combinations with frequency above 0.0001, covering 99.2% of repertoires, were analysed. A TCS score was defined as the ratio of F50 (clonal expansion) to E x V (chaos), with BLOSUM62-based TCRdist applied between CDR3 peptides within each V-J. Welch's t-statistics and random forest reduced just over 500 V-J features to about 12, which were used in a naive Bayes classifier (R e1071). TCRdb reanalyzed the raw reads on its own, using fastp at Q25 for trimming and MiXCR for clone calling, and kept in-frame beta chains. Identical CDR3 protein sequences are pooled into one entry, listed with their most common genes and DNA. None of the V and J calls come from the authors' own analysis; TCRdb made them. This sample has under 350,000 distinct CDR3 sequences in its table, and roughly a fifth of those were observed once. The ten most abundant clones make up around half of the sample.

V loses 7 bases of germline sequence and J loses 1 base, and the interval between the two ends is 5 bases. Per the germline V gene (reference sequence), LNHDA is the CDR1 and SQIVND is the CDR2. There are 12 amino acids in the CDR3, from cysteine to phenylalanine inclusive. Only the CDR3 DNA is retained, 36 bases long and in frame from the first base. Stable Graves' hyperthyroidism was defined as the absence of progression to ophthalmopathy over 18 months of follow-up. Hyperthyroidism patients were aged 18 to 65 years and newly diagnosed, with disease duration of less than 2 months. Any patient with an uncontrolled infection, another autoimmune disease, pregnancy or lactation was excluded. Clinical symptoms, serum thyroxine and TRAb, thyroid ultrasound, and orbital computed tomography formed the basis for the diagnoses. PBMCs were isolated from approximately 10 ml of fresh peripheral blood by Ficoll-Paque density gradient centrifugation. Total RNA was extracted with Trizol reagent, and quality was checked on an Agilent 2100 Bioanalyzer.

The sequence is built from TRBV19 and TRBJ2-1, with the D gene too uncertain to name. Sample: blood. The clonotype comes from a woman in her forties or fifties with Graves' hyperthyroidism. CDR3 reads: CASKGSYNEQFF. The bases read TGTGCCAGTAAAGGTTCCTACAATGAGCAGTTCTTC.